This TCR beta chain emerged from a study of beta chain features in type 1 diabetes. As for the study in general: Sorted cells, about 98,000,000 in number, were examined across all samples. Study outcomes and limitations: Naive, central memory and regulatory TCRB repertoires appeared more similar among patients than healthy donors. Moderate yet significant TCRB CDR3 shortening was seen in Type 1 diabetes patients in all four CD4+ subsets. Among type 1 diabetes patients, VDJ junctions had fewer insertions and more deletions.

This clone has only a few counts. Its matching antigen is unknown. Germline and junction disagree at one end, which may indicate a read error. Sorting based on CD45RO/CCR7/CD25/CD127/CD95/CD27 separated CD4+ naive, central memory, regulatory and stem cell-like memory cells. The authors reverse transcribed all of the isolated RNA, so sequencing captured expressed TCRB transcripts. Profiling relied on immunoSEQ multiplex PCR, and the TCRdb table lists in-frame clones only, not all of them. The repertoire has about 160,000 clones, around 8.6% of them found once; the top ten carry around 0.56%. The CDR3 has 15 amino acids. CDR1 SGHNT and CDR2 YYREEE come from the germline V gene (reference sequence).

The chain links TRBV5-4 to TRBJ2-5; D is perhaps TRBD1 (6 bases). The receptor was derived from a woman under 30 with type 1 diabetes. The sequenced sample consisted of central memory CD4+ T cells from blood. In DNA form, the CDR3 reads TGCGCCAGCAGCCAATATAAACAGGGTTGGGAGACCCAGTACTTC. It specifies CASSQYKQGWETQYF.